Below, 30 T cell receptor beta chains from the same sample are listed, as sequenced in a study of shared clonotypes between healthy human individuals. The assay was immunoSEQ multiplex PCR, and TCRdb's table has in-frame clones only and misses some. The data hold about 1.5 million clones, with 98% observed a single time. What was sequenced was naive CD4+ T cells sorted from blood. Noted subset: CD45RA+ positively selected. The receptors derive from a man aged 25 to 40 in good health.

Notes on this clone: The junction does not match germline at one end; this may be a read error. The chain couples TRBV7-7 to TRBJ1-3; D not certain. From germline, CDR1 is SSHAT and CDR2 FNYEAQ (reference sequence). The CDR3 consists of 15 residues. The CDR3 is CASSSGRSSGNTIYF. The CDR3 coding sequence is TGTGCTAGCAGCTCCGGACGGAGCTCTGGAAACACCATATATTTT.

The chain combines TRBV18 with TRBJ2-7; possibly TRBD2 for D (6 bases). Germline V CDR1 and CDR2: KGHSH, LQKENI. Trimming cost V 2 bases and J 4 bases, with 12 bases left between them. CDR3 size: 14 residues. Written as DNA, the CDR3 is TGTGCCAGCTCACCAAAGGTAGCGGATTACGAGCAGTACTTC. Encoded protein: CASSPKVADYEQYF. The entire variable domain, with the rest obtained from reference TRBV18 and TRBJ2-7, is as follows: NAGVMQNPRHLVRRRGQEARLRCSPMKGHSHVYWYRQLPEEGLKFMVYLQKENIIDESGMPKERFSAEFPKEGPSILRIQQVVRGDSAAYFCASSPKVADYEQYFGPGTRLTVT.

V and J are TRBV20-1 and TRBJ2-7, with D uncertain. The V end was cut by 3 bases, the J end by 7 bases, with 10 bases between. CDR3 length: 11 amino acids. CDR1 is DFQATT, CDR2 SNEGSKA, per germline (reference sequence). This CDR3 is CSASSSWEQYF. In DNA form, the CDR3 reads TGCAGTGCTAGTAGTAGTTGGGAGCAGTACTTC.

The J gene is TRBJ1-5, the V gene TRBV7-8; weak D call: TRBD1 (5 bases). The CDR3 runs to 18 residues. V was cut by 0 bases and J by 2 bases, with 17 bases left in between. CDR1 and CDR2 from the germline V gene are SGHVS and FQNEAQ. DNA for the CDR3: TGTGCCAGCAGCTTAGCGCGGTTCAGGGAGGCGGGCAATCAGCCCCAGCATTTT. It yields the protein CASSLARFREAGNQPQHF.

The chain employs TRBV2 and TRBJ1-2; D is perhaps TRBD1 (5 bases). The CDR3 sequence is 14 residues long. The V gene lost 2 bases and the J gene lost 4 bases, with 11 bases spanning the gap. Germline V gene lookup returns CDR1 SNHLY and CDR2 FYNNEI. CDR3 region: CASSERQGGYGYTF. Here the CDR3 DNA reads TGTGCCAGCAGTGAAAGGCAGGGCGGCTATGGCTACACCTTC.

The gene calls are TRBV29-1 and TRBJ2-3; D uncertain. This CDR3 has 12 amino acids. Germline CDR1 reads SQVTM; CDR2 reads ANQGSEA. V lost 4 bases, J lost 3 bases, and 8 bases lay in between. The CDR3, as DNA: TGCAGCGTTGTCGACTTTACAGATACGCAGTATTTT. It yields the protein CSVVDFTDTQYF.

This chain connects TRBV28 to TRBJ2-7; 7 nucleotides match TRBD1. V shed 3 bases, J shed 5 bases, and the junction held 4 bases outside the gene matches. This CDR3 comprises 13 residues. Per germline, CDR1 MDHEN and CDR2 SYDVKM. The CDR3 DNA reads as TGTGCCAGCAGTTTGACAGGGTTCCACGAGCAGTACTTC. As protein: CASSLTGFHEQYF.

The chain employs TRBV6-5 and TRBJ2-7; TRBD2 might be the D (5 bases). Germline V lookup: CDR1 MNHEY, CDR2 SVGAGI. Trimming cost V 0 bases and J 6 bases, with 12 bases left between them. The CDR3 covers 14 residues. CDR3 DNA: TGTGCCAGCAGTTACTCAGAGGCGGGTTCCGAGCAGTACTTC. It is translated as CASSYSEAGSEQYF.

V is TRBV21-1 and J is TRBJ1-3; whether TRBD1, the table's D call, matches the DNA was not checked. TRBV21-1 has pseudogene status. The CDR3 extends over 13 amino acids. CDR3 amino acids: CASSKSQGRSVYF. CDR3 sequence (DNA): TGTGCCAGCAGCAAATCGCAGGGAAGGAGCGTATATTTT.

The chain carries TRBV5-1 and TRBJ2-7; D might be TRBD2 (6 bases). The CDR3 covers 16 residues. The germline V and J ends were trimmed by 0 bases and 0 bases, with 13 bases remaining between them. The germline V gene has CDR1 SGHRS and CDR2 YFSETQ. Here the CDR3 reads CASSLDTGTGSYEQYF. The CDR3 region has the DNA TGCGCCAGCAGCTTGGATACCGGGACTGGCTCCTACGAGCAGTACTTC.

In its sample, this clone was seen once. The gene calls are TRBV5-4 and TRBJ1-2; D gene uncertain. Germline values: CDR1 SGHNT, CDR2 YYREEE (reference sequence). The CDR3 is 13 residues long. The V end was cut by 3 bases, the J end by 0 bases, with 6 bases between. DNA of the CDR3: TGTGCCAGCAGCTCGACCACTAACTATGGCTACACCTTC. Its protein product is CASSSTTNYGYTF.

The CDR3 bases are TGTGCCAGCAGCTCGGAGGCTAACACCGGGGAGCTGTTTTTT. Translated, it gives CASSSEANTGELFF. V usage is TRBV7-6 and J usage is TRBJ2-2; D perhaps matches TRBD2 (5 bases). Per the germline V gene, CDR1 is SGHVS and CDR2 is FNYEAQ. V lost 4 bases, J lost 2 bases, and 8 bases lay in between. The CDR3 length is 14 residues.

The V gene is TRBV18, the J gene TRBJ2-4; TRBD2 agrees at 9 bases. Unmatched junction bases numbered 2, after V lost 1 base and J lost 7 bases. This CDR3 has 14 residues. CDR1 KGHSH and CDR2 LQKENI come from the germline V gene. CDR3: CASSPRAGGNIQYF. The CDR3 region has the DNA TGTGCCAGCTCACCACGAGCGGGGGGCAACATTCAGTACTTC.

The CDR3 DNA is TGTGCCAGCAGCCCGGGACAGCAAAACTATGGCTACACCTTC. This translates into CASSPGQQNYGYTF. The genes are TRBV9 and TRBJ1-2, with 7 bases identical to TRBD1. The V gene's germline CDR1 is SGDLS and CDR2 YYNGEE. CDR3 length: 14 residues. Trimming at V came to 4 bases and at J to 2 bases, leaving 5 bases not matched to a gene.

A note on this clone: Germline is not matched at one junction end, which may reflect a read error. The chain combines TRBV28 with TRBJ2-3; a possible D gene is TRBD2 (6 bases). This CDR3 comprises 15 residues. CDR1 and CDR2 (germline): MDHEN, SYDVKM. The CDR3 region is CASSLRLGSKDTQYF. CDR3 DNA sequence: TGTGCCAGCAGTTTGAGGCTCGGGAGCAAAGATACGCAGTATTTT.

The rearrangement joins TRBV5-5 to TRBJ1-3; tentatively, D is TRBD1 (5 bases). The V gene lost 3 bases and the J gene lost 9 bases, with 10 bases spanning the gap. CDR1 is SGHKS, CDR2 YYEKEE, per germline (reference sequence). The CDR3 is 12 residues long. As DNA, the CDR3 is TGTGCCAGCAGCTCAGGGCCTACCACCATATATTTT. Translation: CASSSGPTTIYF. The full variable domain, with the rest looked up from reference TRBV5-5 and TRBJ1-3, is DAGVTQSPTHLIKTRGQQVTLRCSPISGHKSVSWYQQVLGQGPQFIFQYYEKEERGRGNFPDRFSARQFPNYSSELNVNALLLGDSALYLCASSSGPTTIYFGEGSWLTVV.

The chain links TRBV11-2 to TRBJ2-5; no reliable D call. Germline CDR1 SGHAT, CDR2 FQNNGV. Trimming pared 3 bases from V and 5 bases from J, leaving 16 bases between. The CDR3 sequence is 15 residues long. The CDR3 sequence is CASSFLPRAGETQYF. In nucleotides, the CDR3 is TGTGCCAGCAGCTTCCTCCCCCGAGCTGGGGAGACCCAGTACTTC.

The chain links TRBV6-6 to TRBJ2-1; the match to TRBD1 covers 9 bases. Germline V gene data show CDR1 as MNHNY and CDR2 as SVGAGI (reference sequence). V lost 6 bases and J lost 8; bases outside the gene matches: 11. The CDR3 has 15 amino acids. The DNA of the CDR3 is TGTGCCAGCAGGACAAACAGGGGGCCTGCAGATGAGCAGTTCTTC. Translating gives CASRTNRGPADEQFF.

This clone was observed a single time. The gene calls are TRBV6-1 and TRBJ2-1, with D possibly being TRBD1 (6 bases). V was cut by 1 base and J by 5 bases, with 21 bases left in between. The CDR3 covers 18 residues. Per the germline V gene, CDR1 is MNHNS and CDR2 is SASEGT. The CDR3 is CASSEEFWWQGSNNEQFF. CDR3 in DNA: TGTGCCAGCAGTGAAGAGTTCTGGTGGCAGGGGAGTAACAATGAGCAGTTCTTC.

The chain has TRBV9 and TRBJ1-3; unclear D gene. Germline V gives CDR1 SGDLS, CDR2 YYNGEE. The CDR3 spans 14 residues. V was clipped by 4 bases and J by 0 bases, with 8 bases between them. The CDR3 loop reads CASSLTLSGNTIYF. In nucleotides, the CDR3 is TGTGCCAGCAGCCTGACCCTCTCTGGAAACACCATATATTTT.

The CDR3 nucleotides are TGTGCCAGCAGTGAAGAAGGGGAACGTGGCTACACCTTC. Its translation: CASSEEGERGYTF. This chain links TRBV6-1 with TRBJ1-2, with a weak D call TRBD1 (5 bases). Germline V gives CDR1 MNHNS, CDR2 SASEGT. This CDR3 contains 13 residues. V shed 1 base and J shed 7 bases, with 10 bases lying between them.

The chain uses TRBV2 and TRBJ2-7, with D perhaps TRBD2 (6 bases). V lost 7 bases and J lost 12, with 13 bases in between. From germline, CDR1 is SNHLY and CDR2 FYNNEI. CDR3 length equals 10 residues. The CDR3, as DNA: TGTGCCAGCACGGGGGTTACTGCGTACTTC. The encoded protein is CASTGVTAYF.

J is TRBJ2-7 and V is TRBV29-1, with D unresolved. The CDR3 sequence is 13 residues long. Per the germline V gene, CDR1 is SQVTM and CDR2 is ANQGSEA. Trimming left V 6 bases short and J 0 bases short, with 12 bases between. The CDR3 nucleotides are TGCAGCGTGGTGGTCATCGCCTCCTACGAGCAGTACTTC. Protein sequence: CSVVVIASYEQYF.

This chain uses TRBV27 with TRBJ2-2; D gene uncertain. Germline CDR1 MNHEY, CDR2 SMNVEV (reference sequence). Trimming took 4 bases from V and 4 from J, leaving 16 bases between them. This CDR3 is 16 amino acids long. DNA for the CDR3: TGTGCCAGCAGTTCCCGCCTGAGGACCTTCACCGGGGAGCTGTTTTTT. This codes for CASSSRLRTFTGELFF.

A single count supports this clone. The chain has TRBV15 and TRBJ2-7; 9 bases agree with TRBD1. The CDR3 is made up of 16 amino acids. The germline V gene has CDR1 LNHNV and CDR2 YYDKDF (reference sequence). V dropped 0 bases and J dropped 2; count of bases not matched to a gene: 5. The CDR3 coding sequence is TGTGCCACCAGCAGAGATCTGAGACAGGGGGCCTACGAGCAGTACTTC. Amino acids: CATSRDLRQGAYEQYF.

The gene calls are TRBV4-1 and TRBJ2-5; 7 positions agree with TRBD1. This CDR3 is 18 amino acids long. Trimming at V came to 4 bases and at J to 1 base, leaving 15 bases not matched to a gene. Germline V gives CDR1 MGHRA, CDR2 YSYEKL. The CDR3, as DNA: TGCGCCAGCAGCCGGGCGGGCTCGACAGGGTTACCCCAAGAGACCCAGTACTTC. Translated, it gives CASSRAGSTGLPQETQYF.

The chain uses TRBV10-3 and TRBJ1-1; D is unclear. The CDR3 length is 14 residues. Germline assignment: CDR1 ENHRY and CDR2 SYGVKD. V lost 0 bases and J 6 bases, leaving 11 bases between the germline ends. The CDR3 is CAISESKGSPEAFF. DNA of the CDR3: TGTGCCATCAGTGAGTCGAAGGGTTCCCCTGAAGCTTTCTTT.

CDR3 loop: CASSSQRVQYF. In DNA form, the CDR3 reads TGTGCCAGCAGCTCACAGCGAGTGCAGTACTTC. The chain uses TRBV7-2 and TRBJ2-7; D call uncertain. Germline V gene sequence: CDR1 SGHTA, CDR2 FQGNSA. There are 11 residues in the CDR3. V lost 4 bases to trimming and J lost 9 bases, with 10 bases between them.

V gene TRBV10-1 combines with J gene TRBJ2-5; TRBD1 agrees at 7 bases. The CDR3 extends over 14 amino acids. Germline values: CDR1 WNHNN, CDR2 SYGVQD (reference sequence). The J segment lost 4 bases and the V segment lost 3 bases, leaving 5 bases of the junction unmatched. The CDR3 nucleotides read TGCGCCAGCAGTGATACAGGGGTCGCAGAGACCCAGTACTTC. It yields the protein CASSDTGVAETQYF.

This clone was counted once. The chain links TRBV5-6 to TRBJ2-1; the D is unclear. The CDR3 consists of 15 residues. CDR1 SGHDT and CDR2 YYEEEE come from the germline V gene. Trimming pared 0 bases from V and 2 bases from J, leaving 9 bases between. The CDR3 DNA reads TGTGCCAGCAGCTTGGCCGGGTATACCTACAATGAGCAGTTCTTC. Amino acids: CASSLAGYTYNEQFF.